One and the same sample provided the 28 T cell receptor beta chains below, sequenced in a study of CD8 T cells in Susac syndrome. Random hexamers were used to reverse transcribe roughly 0.45 to 1 ug of RNA. TCRdb recomputed calls from the immunoSEQ multiplex PCR reads with MiXCR, one row per CDR3 protein. Of approximately 190,000 distinct CDR3 sequences in the sample, more than 85% were seen once. Material: CD8+ T cells from PBMCs. All receptors come from a human donor with Susac syndrome.

The chain carries TRBV15 and TRBJ2-2, with D uncertain. Germline V lookup: CDR1 LNHNV, CDR2 YYDKDF (reference sequence). Trimming pared 1 base from V and 4 bases from J, leaving 7 bases between. This CDR3 region has 14 residues. CDR3 sequence (DNA): TGTGCCACCAGCAGAGCCCTCAGCACCGGGGAGCTGTTTTTT. Amino acids: CATSRALSTGELFF. Together with reference TRBV15 and TRBJ2-2, the CDR3 gives the full variable domain: DAMVIQNPRYQVTQFGKPVTLSCSQTLNHNVMYWYQQKSSQAPKLLFHYYDKDFNNEADTPDNFQSRRPNTSFCFLDIRSPGLGDTAMYLCATSRALSTGELFFGEGSRLTVL.

V gene TRBV15 combines with J gene TRBJ1-1; D gene ambiguous. The V end lost 0 bases, the J end lost 0 bases, and 8 bases lay between the germline ends. CDR1 LNHNV and CDR2 YYDKDF come from the germline V gene (reference sequence). The CDR3 is 15 residues long. The CDR3: CATSRDGSLNTEAFF. CDR3 nucleotides: TGTGCCACCAGCAGAGATGGCAGCCTGAACACTGAAGCTTTCTTT.

The chain is built from TRBV30 and TRBJ1-6; tentatively, D is TRBD1 (5 bases). The CDR3 is made up of 15 amino acids. Trimming removed 2 bases from V and 7 bases from J, with 15 bases in between. Germline V gene lookup returns CDR1 GTSNPN and CDR2 SVGIG (reference sequence). For the CDR3, the DNA is TGTGCCTGGAGTCCCCTTCAGGGAGGCAATTCACCCCTCCACTTT. Translated: CAWSPLQGGNSPLHF.

The chain carries TRBV28 and TRBJ1-5; a possible D gene is TRBD1 (6 bases). CDR1 is MDHEN and CDR2 is SYDVKM in the germline V gene. The germline V and J ends were trimmed by 6 bases and 10 bases, with 13 bases remaining between them. This CDR3 contains 12 residues. CDR3 in DNA: TGTGCCAGCAGCAAGGGAGGGGGACCCCAGCATTTT. Translated: CASSKGGGPQHF. Full variable domain (remainder filled in from reference TRBV28 and TRBJ1-5): DVKVTQSSRYLVKRTGEKVFLECVQDMDHENMFWYRQDPGLGLRLIYFSYDVKMKEKGDIPEGYSVSREKKERFSLILESASTNQTSMYLCASSKGGGPQHFGDGTRLSIL.

To note about this clonotype: One end of the junction fails to match germline, which may point to a read error. The chain uses TRBV7-7 and TRBJ2-1, with TRBD2 identical over 9 bases. CDR1 is SSHAT, CDR2 FNYEAQ, per germline (reference sequence). The CDR3 length is 13 residues. The CDR3 spells CASSVRGGDEQFF. CDR3 DNA: TGTGCTAGCAGCGTGCGGGGGGGGGATGAGCAGTTCTTC.

This rearrangement joins TRBV5-1 to TRBJ2-1, with D unclear. V lost 4 bases to trimming and J lost 6 bases, with 8 bases between them. The CDR3 covers 12 residues. In germline, CDR1 is SGHRS, CDR2 YFSETQ. This chain's CDR3 is CASSNQRNEQFF. CDR3 nucleotides: TGCGCCAGCAGCAACCAGCGCAATGAGCAGTTCTTC.

The rearrangement links TRBV5-1 to TRBJ1-2; TRBD1 matches 9 bases. The trim removed 4 bases at V and 8 bases at J, leaving 9 bases unmatched. Germline loops: CDR1 SGHRS, CDR2 YFSETQ. The CDR3 totals 14 residues. The CDR3 reads CASSGGQGEGGYTF. CDR3 coding DNA: TGCGCCAGCAGCGGGGGACAGGGAGAAGGAGGCTACACCTTC.

This clonotype was counted a single time. The chain uses TRBV9 and TRBJ2-1; 8 nucleotides align to TRBD2. The junction had 10 bases not matched to a gene; V was cut back by 4 bases and J by 4 bases. Germline loops: CDR1 SGDLS, CDR2 YYNGEE. The CDR3 covers 16 residues. The CDR3 is CASSPLLRGVYNEQFF. DNA of the CDR3: TGTGCCAGCAGCCCCCTCCTGCGGGGGGTTTACAATGAGCAGTTCTTC. The full variable domain, completed using reference TRBV9 and TRBJ2-1, is DSGVTQTPKHLITATGQRVTLRCSPRSGDLSVYWYQQSLDQGLQFLIQYYNGEERAKGNILERFSAQQFPDLHSELNLSSLELGDSALYFCASSPLLRGVYNEQFFGPGTRLTVL.

This clonotype has only a few counts. The chain employs TRBV12-3 or TRBV12-4 and TRBJ1-1; D ambiguous. V was clipped by 1 base and J by 0 bases, with 6 bases between them. The CDR3 is 14 residues long. The CDR3 sequence: CASSLEGLNTEAFF. In DNA, the CDR3 is TGTGCCAGCAGTTTAGAAGGGCTGAACACTGAAGCTTTCTTT.

The chain couples TRBV3-1 to TRBJ2-2; the D call may be TRBD1 or TRBD2 (6 bases each). This CDR3 has 17 residues. V was pared by 6 bases and J by 3 bases, with 20 bases between. Per the germline V gene, CDR1 is LGHDT and CDR2 is YNNKEL (reference sequence). The CDR3 DNA sequence: TGTGCCAGCAGTCAACCTCCATGGGGGGCCGACACCGGGGAGCTGTTTTTT. It codes for CASSQPPWGADTGELFF.

V usage is TRBV12-3 or TRBV12-4 and J usage is TRBJ1-1, with D maybe TRBD1 (5 bases). The CDR3 has 15 residues. Trimming cost V 5 bases and J 0 bases, with 13 bases left between them. CDR3 in amino acids: CASSDRQFLNTEAFF. The CDR3 bases are TGTGCCAGCAGTGACAGACAGTTTTTGAACACTGAAGCTTTCTTT.

The chain employs TRBV6-5 and TRBJ1-2; the match to TRBD1 covers 7 bases. Trimming took 2 bases from V and 5 from J; bases not matched to a gene: 8. The germline V gene encodes CDR1 MNHEY and CDR2 SVGAGI. The length of the CDR3 is 15 residues. CDR3 nucleotide sequence: TGTGCCAGCAGTTACGAGGTTTCAGGGGGTTATGGCTACACCTTC. Amino acids: CASSYEVSGGYGYTF.

The chain carries TRBV5-4 and TRBJ2-7; 8 nucleotides match TRBD2. The CDR3 is made up of 15 amino acids. CDR1 SGHNT and CDR2 YYREEE come from the germline V gene (reference sequence). V was clipped by 0 bases and J by 5 bases; unmatched bases: 7. This CDR3 is CASSLGTSSSDEQYF. The CDR3 DNA sequence: TGTGCCAGCAGCTTGGGGACTAGCAGCTCGGACGAGCAGTACTTC.

The V and J genes are TRBV4-1 and TRBJ2-7, with D possibly TRBD1 on 6 matching bases. V was cut by 4 bases and J by 3 bases, with 19 bases left in between. The germline V gene encodes CDR1 MGHRA and CDR2 YSYEKL. The CDR3 has 16 residues. CDR3 loop: CASSLSPGTKDYEQYF. The CDR3 coding sequence is TGCGCCAGCAGCCTGTCTCCCGGGACAAAAGACTACGAGCAGTACTTC.

The chain employs TRBV4-1 and TRBJ2-7, with D maybe TRBD2 (5 bases). Trimming took off 2 bases at V and 0 bases at J, with 17 bases between the two ends. Germline lookup yields CDR1 MGHRA and CDR2 YSYEKL. This CDR3 is built from 17 residues. CDR3 protein: CASSQPGEGLSSYEQYF. As DNA, the CDR3 is TGCGCCAGCAGCCAACCCGGGGAAGGGCTGAGCTCCTACGAGCAGTACTTC.

The genes are TRBV5-6 and TRBJ2-1; D remains ambiguous. The CDR3 sequence is 13 residues long. The ends were cut back, 1 base at V and 13 bases at J, with 15 bases in the middle. Per the germline V gene, CDR1 is SGHDT and CDR2 is YYEEEE. The CDR3 nucleotides read TGTGCCAGCAGCTTGTCCCCCGGGCCCAATCAGTTCTTC. Encoded protein: CASSLSPGPNQFF.

The CDR3 spells CATSVAQTDNEQFF. CDR3 nucleotide sequence: TGTGCCACCAGCGTGGCACAGACGGACAATGAGCAGTTCTTC. This chain joins TRBV15 and TRBJ2-1; D unresolved. V was cut by 5 bases and J by 5 bases, with 13 bases left in between. Germline CDR1 reads LNHNV; CDR2 reads YYDKDF (reference sequence). The CDR3 extends over 14 amino acids.

The chain joins TRBV5-8 to TRBJ2-1; 8 nucleotides align to TRBD1. Trimming cost V 4 bases and J 3 bases; bases outside gene matches: 12. Germline CDR1 and CDR2: SGHTS and YDEGEE. The CDR3 consists of 17 residues. This chain's CDR3 is CASSLPTGVPDYNEQFF. In nucleotides, the CDR3 is TGTGCCAGCAGCCTTCCGACAGGGGTCCCGGACTACAATGAGCAGTTCTTC.

J is TRBJ1-1 and V is TRBV19, with TRBD1 identical over 9 bases. Losses at the gene ends were 5 bases for V and 0 bases for J; bases not matched to a gene: 4. This CDR3 has 15 residues. Germline CDR1 is LNHDA and CDR2 is SQIVND (reference sequence). The chain's CDR3 is CASSLQGAMNTEAFF. The CDR3 nucleotides read TGTGCCAGTAGTTTACAGGGGGCGATGAACACTGAAGCTTTCTTT.

The chain employs TRBV25-1 and TRBJ1-1; D remains unclear. CDR3 size: 14 residues. The V end lost 1 base, the J end lost 5 bases, and 11 bases lay between the germline ends. Germline CDR1 is MGHDK and CDR2 is SYGVNS. The CDR3 bases are TGTGCCAGCAGTGAATCTGGGGTATTGACTGAAGCTTTCTTT. Its translation is CASSESGVLTEAFF.

The chain combines TRBV5-6 with TRBJ2-3; 10 bases agree with TRBD2. Germline lookup yields CDR1 SGHDT and CDR2 YYEEEE. The J segment lost 8 bases and the V segment lost 4 bases, leaving 7 bases of the junction unmatched. This CDR3 is 14 amino acids long. The DNA for the CDR3 is TGTGCCAGCAGCGCCCAAGCGGGAGGGGGTACGCAGTATTTT. It is translated as CASSAQAGGGTQYF.

The chain has TRBV27 and TRBJ2-1; TRBD1 is a possible D gene (6 bases). CDR1 is MNHEY and CDR2 is SMNVEV in the germline V gene (reference sequence). The V and J ends lost 6 bases and 8 bases respectively, with 8 bases between them. The CDR3 is made up of 11 amino acids. The CDR3: CASRTGYEQFF. In nucleotides, the CDR3 is TGTGCCAGCAGGACAGGCTATGAGCAGTTCTTC.

The CDR3 loop reads CASSLPDSNYGYTF. The CDR3 region has the DNA TGTGCCAGTAGTCTCCCTGACAGCAACTATGGCTACACCTTC. The chain joins TRBV19 to TRBJ1-2; the D gene is possibly TRBD1 (5 bases). CDR3 length: 14 amino acids. Trimming left V 5 bases short and J 2 bases short, with 12 bases between. The germline V gene has CDR1 LNHDA and CDR2 SQIVND (reference sequence).

The rearrangement uses TRBV6-5 and TRBJ1-1; TRBD1 is a possible D gene (6 bases). The germline V gene encodes CDR1 MNHEY and CDR2 SVGAGI. V was clipped by 7 bases and J by 0 bases, with 9 bases between them. The CDR3 is made up of 13 amino acids. The CDR3 region is CASKTGLNTEAFF. CDR3 coding DNA: TGTGCCAGCAAAACAGGGTTGAACACTGAAGCTTTCTTT.

V gene TRBV7-8 combines with J gene TRBJ1-1; 7 nucleotides match TRBD1. The V and J ends lost 2 bases and 5 bases, in that order; junction bases with no gene match: 5. The CDR3 totals 14 residues. CDR1 SGHVS and CDR2 FQNEAQ come from the germline V gene. CDR3 in amino acids: CASSLIGGGTEAFF. The CDR3 nucleotides are TGTGCCAGCAGCTTAATAGGGGGCGGGACTGAAGCTTTCTTT.

V gene TRBV20-1 combines with J gene TRBJ1-1, with D uncertain. Germline lookup yields CDR1 DFQATT and CDR2 SNEGSKA (reference sequence). The CDR3 totals 11 residues. V was cut by 0 bases and J by 6 bases, with 5 bases left in between. CDR3 protein: CSARDSAEAFF. CDR3 DNA: TGCAGTGCTAGAGATTCGGCTGAAGCTTTCTTT.

This chain links TRBV27 with TRBJ1-6; no clear D. Germline V gene lookup returns CDR1 MNHEY and CDR2 SMNVEV (reference sequence). V lost 6 bases and J 7 bases, leaving 25 bases between the germline ends. The CDR3 has 18 residues. The CDR3, as DNA: TGTGCCAGCAGCCCCCTGCTTGGGCTGGAACGGGGAAATTCACCCCTCCACTTT. Its protein product is CASSPLLGLERGNSPLHF.

V is TRBV21-1 and J is TRBJ1-5; TRBD1 is the table's D call and was not checked against the DNA. TRBV21-1 is assigned pseudogene status. The CDR3 totals 15 residues. The CDR3 spells CASSIKGARDQPQHF. In nucleotides, the CDR3 is TGTGCCAGCAGCATTAAGGGGGCTAGGGATCAGCCCCAGCATTTT.